This TCR beta chain appears in the sequencing data of a study of T cell repertoires in cytomegalovirus infection. Study details: Shared public TCR beta signatures pointed to both CMV infection and a matching HLA type.

This clonotype was detected a few times. MiXCR was run by TCRdb on the reads, yielding one entry per CDR3 protein. The repertoire consists of approximately 500,000 distinct CDR3 sequences, with 11% occurring once and the leading ten covering about a tenth. The specimen was PBMCs. The source is a human donor in good health (CMV status not recorded). Some clones in this sample may be carry-over from other donors' samples.

This CDR3 is CASSPGGGIYGYTF. Written as DNA, the CDR3 is TGTGCCAGCAGCCCGGGGGGGGGAATCTATGGCTACACCTTC. The chain is built from TRBV7-3 and TRBJ1-2; possibly TRBD1 for D (5 bases). V was clipped by 5 bases and J by 4 bases, with 14 bases between them. In germline, CDR1 is SGHTA, CDR2 FQGTGA. The CDR3 sequence is 14 residues long.